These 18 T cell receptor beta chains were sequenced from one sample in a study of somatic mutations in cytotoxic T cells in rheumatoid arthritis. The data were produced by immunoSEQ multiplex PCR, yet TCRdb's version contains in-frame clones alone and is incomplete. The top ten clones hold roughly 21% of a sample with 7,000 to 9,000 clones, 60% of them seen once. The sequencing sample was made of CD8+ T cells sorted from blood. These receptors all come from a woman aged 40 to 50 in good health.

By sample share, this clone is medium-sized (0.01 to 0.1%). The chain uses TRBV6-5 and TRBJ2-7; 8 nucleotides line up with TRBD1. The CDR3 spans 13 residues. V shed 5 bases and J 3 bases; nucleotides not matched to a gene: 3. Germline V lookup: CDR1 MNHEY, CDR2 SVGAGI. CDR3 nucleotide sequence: TGTGCCAGCAGTATCGGACAGGGCTACGAGCAGTACTTC. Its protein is CASSIGQGYEQYF.

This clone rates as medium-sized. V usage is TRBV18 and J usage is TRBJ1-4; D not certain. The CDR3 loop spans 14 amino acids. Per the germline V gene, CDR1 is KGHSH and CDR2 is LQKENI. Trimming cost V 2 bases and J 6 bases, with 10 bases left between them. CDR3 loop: CASSPISGDEKLFF. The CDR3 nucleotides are TGTGCCAGCTCACCAATCTCCGGGGATGAAAAACTGTTTTTT.

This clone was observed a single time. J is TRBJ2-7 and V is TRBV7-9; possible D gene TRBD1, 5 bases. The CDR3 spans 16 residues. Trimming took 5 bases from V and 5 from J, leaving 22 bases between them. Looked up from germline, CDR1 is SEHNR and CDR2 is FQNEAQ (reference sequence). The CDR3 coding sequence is TGTGCCAGCAGCCCGCCCGTAGGGGCAGTACAACACGAGCAGTACTTC. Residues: CASSPPVGAVQHEQYF.

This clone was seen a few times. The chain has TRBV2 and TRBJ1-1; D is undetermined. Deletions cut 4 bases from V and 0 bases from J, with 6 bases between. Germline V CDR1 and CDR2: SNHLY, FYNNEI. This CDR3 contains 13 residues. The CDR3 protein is CASSATMNTEAFF. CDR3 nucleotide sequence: TGTGCCAGCAGTGCTACAATGAACACTGAAGCTTTCTTT.

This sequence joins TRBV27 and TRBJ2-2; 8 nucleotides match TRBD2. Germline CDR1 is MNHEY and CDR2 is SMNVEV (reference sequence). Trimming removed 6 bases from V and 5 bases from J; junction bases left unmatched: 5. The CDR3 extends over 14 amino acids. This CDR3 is CASRASGWTGELFF. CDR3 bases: TGTGCCAGCAGGGCTAGCGGGTGGACCGGGGAGCTGTTTTTT.

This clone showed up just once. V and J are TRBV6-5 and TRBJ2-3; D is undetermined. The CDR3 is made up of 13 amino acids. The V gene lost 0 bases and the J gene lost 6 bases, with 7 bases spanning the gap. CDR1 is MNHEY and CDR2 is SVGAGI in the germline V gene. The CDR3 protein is CASSYSYGDTQYF. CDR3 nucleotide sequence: TGTGCCAGCAGTTACTCGTACGGCGATACGCAGTATTTT.

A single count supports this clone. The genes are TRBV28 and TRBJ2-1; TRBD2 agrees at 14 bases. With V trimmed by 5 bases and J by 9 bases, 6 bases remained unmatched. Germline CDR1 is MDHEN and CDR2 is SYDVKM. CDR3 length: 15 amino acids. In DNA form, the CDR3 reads TGTGCCAGCAGTCCGGGACTAGCGGGAGATACTGAGCAGTTCTTC. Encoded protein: CASSPGLAGDTEQFF.

The CDR3 sequence is CASSVLAGSTGELFF. The CDR3 DNA sequence: TGTGCCAGCAGCGTACTAGCGGGATCCACCGGGGAGCTGTTTTTT. The V and J genes are TRBV9 and TRBJ2-2; 9 positions match TRBD2. Germline trimming cut 1 base from V and 4 bases from J; bases unmatched to any gene: 2. The length of the CDR3 is 15 residues. Germline CDR1 reads SGDLS; CDR2 reads YYNGEE.

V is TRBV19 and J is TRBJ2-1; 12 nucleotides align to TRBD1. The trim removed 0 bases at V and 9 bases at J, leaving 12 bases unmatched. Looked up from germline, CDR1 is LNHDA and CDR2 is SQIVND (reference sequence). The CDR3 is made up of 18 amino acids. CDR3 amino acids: CASSIDLSRDRGRGEQFF. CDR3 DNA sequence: TGTGCCAGTAGTATAGATCTTTCCCGGGACAGGGGGCGCGGTGAGCAGTTCTTC.

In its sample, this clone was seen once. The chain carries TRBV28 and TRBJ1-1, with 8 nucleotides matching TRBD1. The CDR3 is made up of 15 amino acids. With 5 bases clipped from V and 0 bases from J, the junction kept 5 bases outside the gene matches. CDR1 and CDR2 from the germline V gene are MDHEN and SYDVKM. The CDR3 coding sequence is TGTGCCAGCAGTGTAATGACAGGGGTGAACACTGAAGCTTTCTTT. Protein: CASSVMTGVNTEAFF.

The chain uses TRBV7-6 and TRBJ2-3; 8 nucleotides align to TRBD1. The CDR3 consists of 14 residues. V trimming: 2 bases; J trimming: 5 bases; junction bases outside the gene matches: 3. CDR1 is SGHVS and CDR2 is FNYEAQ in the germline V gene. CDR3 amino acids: CASSLPRGQDTQYF. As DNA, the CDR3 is TGTGCCAGCAGCTTACCCAGGGGGCAAGATACGCAGTATTTT.

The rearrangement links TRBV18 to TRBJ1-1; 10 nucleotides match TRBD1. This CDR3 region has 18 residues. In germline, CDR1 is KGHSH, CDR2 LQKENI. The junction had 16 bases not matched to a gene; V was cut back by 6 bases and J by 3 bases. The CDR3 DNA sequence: TGTGCCAGCTCTTCCACTCCGGGACAGGGGCCCGTGGACACTGAAGCTTTCTTT. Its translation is CASSSTPGQGPVDTEAFF.

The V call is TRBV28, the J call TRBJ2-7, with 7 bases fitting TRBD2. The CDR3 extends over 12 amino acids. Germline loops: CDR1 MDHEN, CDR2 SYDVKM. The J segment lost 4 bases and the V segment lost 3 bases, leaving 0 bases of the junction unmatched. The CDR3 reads CASSLGGYEQYF. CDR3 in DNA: TGTGCCAGCAGTTTGGGGGGGTACGAGCAGTACTTC.

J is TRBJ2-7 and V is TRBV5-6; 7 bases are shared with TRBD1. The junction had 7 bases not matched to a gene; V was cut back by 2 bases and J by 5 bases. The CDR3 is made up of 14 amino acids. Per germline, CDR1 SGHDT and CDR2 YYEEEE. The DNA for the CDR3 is TGTGCCAGCAGCTTCGGGACAGTGGGGGACGAGCAGTACTTC. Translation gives CASSFGTVGDEQYF.

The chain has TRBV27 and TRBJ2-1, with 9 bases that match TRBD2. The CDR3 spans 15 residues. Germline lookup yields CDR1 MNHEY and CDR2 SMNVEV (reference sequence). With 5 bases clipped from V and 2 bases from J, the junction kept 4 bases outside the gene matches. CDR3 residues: CASSSGRLAYNEQFF. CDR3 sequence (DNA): TGTGCCAGCAGTAGCGGGAGGCTGGCCTACAATGAGCAGTTCTTC.

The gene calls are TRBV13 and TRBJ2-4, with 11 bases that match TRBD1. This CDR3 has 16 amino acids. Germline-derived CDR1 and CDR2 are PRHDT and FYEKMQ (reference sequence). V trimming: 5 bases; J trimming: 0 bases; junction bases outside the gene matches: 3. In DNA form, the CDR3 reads TGTGCCAGCAGCATGGACAGGGGGCTAGCCAAAAACATTCAGTACTTC. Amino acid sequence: CASSMDRGLAKNIQYF.

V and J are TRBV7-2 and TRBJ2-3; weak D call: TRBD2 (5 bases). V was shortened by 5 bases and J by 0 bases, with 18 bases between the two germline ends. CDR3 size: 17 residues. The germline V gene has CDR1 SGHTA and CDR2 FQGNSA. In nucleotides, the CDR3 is TGTGCCAGCAGCCCCGTCGGGCGGGCGGCTAGCACAGATACGCAGTATTTT. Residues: CASSPVGRAASTDTQYF. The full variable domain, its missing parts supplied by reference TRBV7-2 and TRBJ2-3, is GAGVSQSPSNKVTEKGKDVELRCDPISGHTALYWYRQSLGQGLEFLIYFQGNSAPDKSGLPSDRFSAERTGGSVSTLTIQRTQQEDSAVYLCASSPVGRAASTDTQYFGPGTRLTVL.

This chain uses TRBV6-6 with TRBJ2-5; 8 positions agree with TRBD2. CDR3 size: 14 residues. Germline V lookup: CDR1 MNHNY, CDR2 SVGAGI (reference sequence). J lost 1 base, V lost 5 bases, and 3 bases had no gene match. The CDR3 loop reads CASSPGGGQETQYF. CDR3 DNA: TGTGCCAGCAGTCCCGGGGGGGGCCAAGAGACCCAGTACTTC.